Below, 13 T cell receptor beta chains from the same sample are listed, as sequenced in a study of shared clonotypes between healthy human individuals. Some clones are missing from TCRdb's copy, which holds only in-frame ones; the method was immunoSEQ multiplex PCR. Among millions of clones listed, over 85% were seen once. The sequenced sample consisted of naive CD4+ T cells sorted from blood. Subset indicated: CD45RA+ positively selected. Receptors were obtained from a man between 18 and 35 years old in good health.

V usage is TRBV7-9 and J usage is TRBJ2-5; a weak D match, TRBD1 (6 bases). Germline loops: CDR1 SEHNR, CDR2 FQNEAQ (reference sequence). The V and J ends lost 2 bases and 2 bases respectively, with 15 bases between them. This CDR3 region has 16 residues. Here the CDR3 reads CASSLWLDSTQETQYF. DNA of the CDR3: TGTGCCAGCAGCTTATGGTTGGACAGCACTCAAGAGACCCAGTACTTC.

This chain connects TRBV28 to TRBJ1-2; 9 nucleotides agree with TRBD1. The CDR3 contains 14 residues. Looked up from germline, CDR1 is MDHEN and CDR2 is SYDVKM. After removal of 8 bases from V and 0 bases from J, the junction contained 4 bases not matched to a gene. The CDR3 coding sequence is TGTGCCAGCGGGACAGGGACCCCTAACTATGGCTACACCTTC. It codes for CASGTGTPNYGYTF.

V usage is TRBV10-3 and J usage is TRBJ1-3, with D perhaps matching TRBD1 (5 bases). Trimming removed 10 bases from V and 0 bases from J, with 10 bases in between. The CDR3 contains 13 residues. The germline CDR1 and CDR2 sequences are ENHRY and SYGVKD. The CDR3 sequence: CATSGLSGNTIYF. The CDR3 DNA is TGTGCCACCTCGGGACTCTCTGGAAACACCATATATTTT.

The V call is TRBV9, the J call TRBJ2-6, with D uncertain. This CDR3 is 16 amino acids long. Germline V CDR1 and CDR2: SGDLS, YYNGEE. Trimming shortened V by 4 bases and J by 2 bases, and 13 bases separated the two germline ends. In nucleotides, the CDR3 is TGTGCCAGCAGCCTCAGATGGGGAACTGGGGCCAACGTCCTGACTTTC. This encodes CASSLRWGTGANVLTF. Full variable domain (remainder filled in from reference TRBV9 and TRBJ2-6): DSGVTQTPKHLITATGQRVTLRCSPRSGDLSVYWYQQSLDQGLQFLIQYYNGEERAKGNILERFSAQQFPDLHSELNLSSLELGDSALYFCASSLRWGTGANVLTFGAGSRLTVL.

The chain recombines TRBV30 with TRBJ1-1, with D perhaps matching TRBD1 (5 bases). The CDR3 runs 11 residues. With 2 bases removed from V and 8 bases from J, the gap between germline ends came to 9 bases. Germline V gene data show CDR1 as GTSNPN and CDR2 as SVGIG (reference sequence). CDR3 DNA sequence: TGTGCCTGGAGTCAGGGAGGGGAAGCTTTCTTT. Its translation is CAWSQGGEAFF. The full variable domain, its missing parts supplied by reference TRBV30 and TRBJ1-1, is SQTIHQWPATLVQPVGSPLSLECTVEGTSNPNLYWYRQAAGRGLQLLFYSVGIGQISSEVPQNLSASRPQDRQFILSSKKLLLSDSGFYLCAWSQGGEAFFGQGTRLTVV.

This clone was picked up a small number of times. Other nucleotide sequences from this sample produce the same CDR3. The chain is built from TRBV2 and TRBJ2-3; D gene unclear. CDR1 and CDR2 (germline): SNHLY, FYNNEI. This CDR3 is built from 11 residues. V dropped 3 bases and J dropped 3 bases, with 1 base sitting between them. CDR3 protein: CASSETDTQYF. The CDR3 DNA is TGTGCCAGCAGTGAGACAGATACGCAGTATTTT.

The J gene is TRBJ1-1, the V gene TRBV10-3; the D is unclear. V lost 5 bases and J 5 bases, leaving 18 bases between the germline ends. The CDR3 has 15 amino acids. The germline V gene has CDR1 ENHRY and CDR2 SYGVKD. The CDR3, as DNA: TGTGCCATCAGTTCGATATCGGGGTTGAGGACTGAAGCTTTCTTT. Residues: CAISSISGLRTEAFF.

The chain employs TRBV5-1 and TRBJ1-4; D is ambiguous. This CDR3 region has 14 residues. The V end was cut by 2 bases, the J end by 4 bases, with 9 bases between. CDR1 is SGHRS, CDR2 YFSETQ, per germline. CDR3 bases: TGCGCCAGCAGCTTAGGAGTGCTTAATGAAAAACTGTTTTTT. Translating it yields CASSLGVLNEKLFF.

V usage is TRBV18 and J usage is TRBJ1-1; D not resolved. CDR1 and CDR2 from the germline V gene are KGHSH and LQKENI. Trimming took 3 bases from V and 0 from J, leaving 8 bases between them. The CDR3 consists of 14 residues. The CDR3 protein is CASSPALLNTEAFF. CDR3 nucleotide sequence: TGTGCCAGCTCACCCGCACTTTTGAACACTGAAGCTTTCTTT.

V usage is TRBV6-1 and J usage is TRBJ1-5; D gene unclear. Trimming removed 7 bases from V and 0 bases from J, with 10 bases in between. The length of the CDR3 is 14 residues. Germline loops: CDR1 MNHNS, CDR2 SASEGT. The CDR3 loop is CASTPGNSNQPQHF. Written as DNA, the CDR3 is TGTGCCAGCACCCCCGGGAATAGCAATCAGCCCCAGCATTTT.

In DNA, the CDR3 is TGTGCCAGTAGTATTCGACAGTTGGATGAAAAACTGTTTTTT. The encoded protein is CASSIRQLDEKLFF. The chain employs TRBV19 and TRBJ1-4; tentative D call: TRBD1 (5 bases). Germline values: CDR1 LNHDA, CDR2 SQIVND (reference sequence). The length of the CDR3 is 14 residues. Trimming removed 3 bases at V and 6 bases at J, with 11 bases between. Combining the CDR3 with reference TRBV19 and TRBJ1-4 gives the whole variable domain DGGITQSPKYLFRKEGQNVTLSCEQNLNHDAMYWYRQDPGQGLRLIYYSQIVNDFQKGDIAEGYSVSREKKESFPLTVTSAQKNPTAFYLCASSIRQLDEKLFFGSGTQLSVL.

In the case of this clone: At the DNA level, this CDR3 is encoded by other sequences in the same sample as well. The CDR3 spells CAWSVGGAYEQYF. The DNA of the CDR3 is TGTGCCTGGAGTGTCGGGGGGGCCTACGAGCAGTACTTC. This chain connects TRBV30 to TRBJ2-7, with 8 bases identical to TRBD2. This CDR3 has 13 amino acids. The germline CDR1 and CDR2 sequences are GTSNPN and SVGIG (reference sequence). Unmatched junction bases numbered 0, after V lost 0 bases and J lost 2 bases. The full variable domain, with the rest looked up from reference TRBV30 and TRBJ2-7, is SQTIHQWPATLVQPVGSPLSLECTVEGTSNPNLYWYRQAAGRGLQLLFYSVGIGQISSEVPQNLSASRPQDRQFILSSKKLLLSDSGFYLCAWSVGGAYEQYFGPGTRLTVT.

The rearrangement links TRBV4-3 to TRBJ2-1; the D is unclear. The CDR3 is 13 residues long. V was trimmed by 0 bases and J by 6 bases, leaving 6 bases between them. CDR1 is LGHNA, CDR2 YSLEER, per germline. The CDR3 loop reads CASSQEPGNEQFF. CDR3 sequence (DNA): TGCGCCAGCAGCCAAGAACCGGGCAATGAGCAGTTCTTC.